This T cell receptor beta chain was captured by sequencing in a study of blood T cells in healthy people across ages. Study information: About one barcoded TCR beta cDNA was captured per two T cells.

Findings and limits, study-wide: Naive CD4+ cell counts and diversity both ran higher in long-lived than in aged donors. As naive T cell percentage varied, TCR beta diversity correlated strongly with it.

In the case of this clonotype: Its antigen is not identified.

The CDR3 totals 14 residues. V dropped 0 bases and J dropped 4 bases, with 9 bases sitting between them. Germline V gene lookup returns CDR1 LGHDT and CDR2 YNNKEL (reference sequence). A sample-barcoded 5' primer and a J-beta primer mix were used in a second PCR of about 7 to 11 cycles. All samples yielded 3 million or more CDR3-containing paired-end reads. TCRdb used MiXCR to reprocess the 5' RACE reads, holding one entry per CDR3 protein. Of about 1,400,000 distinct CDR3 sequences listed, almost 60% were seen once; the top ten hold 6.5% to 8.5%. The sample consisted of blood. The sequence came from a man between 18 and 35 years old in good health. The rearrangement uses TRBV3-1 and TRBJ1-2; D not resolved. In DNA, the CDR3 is TGTGCCAGCAGCCAAGATGAAGGGCCCTATGGCTACACCTTC. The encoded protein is CASSQDEGPYGYTF. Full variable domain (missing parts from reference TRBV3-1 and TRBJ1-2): DTAVSQTPKYLVTQMGNDKSIKCEQNLGHDTMYWYKQDSKKFLKIMFSYNNKELIINETVPNRFSPKSPDKAHLNLHINSLELGDSAVYFCASSQDEGPYGYTFGSGTRLTVV.